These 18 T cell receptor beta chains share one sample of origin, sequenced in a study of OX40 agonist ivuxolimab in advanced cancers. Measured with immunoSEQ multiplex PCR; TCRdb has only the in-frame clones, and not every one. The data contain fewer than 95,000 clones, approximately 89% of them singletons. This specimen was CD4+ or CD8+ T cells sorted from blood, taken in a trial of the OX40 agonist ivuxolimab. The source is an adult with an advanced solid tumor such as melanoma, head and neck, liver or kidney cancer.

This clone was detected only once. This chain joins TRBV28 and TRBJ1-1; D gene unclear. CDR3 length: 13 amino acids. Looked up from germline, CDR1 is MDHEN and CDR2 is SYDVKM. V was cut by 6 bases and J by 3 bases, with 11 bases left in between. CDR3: CASRLGPDTEAFF. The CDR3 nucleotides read TGTGCCAGCAGATTAGGCCCCGACACTGAAGCTTTCTTT.

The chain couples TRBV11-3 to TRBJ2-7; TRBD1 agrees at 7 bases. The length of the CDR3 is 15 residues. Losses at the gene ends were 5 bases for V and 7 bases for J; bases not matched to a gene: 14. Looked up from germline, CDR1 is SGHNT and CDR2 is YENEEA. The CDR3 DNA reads TGTGCCAGCAGCGGTCGACAGGGTAGGGATGGGGAGCAGTACTTC. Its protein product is CASSGRQGRDGEQYF.

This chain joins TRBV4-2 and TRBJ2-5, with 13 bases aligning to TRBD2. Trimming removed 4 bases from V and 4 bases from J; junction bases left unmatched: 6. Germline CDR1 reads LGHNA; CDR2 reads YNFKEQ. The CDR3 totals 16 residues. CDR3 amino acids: CASSRRTSGSLETQYF. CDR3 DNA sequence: TGTGCCAGCAGCCGTCGGACTAGCGGGAGTTTAGAGACCCAGTACTTC.

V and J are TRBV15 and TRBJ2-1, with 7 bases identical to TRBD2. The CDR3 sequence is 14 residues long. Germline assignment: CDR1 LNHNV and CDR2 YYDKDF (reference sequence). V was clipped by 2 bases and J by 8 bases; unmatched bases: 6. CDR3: CATSRRARGDEQFF. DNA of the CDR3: TGTGCCACCAGCAGAAGGGCTCGGGGGGATGAGCAGTTCTTC.

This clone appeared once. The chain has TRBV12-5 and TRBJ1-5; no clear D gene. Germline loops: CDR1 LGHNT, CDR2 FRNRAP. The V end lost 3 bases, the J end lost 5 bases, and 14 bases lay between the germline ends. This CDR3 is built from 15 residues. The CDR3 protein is CASGLIHGVYQPQHF. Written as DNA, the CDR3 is TGTGCTAGTGGTTTAATACATGGGGTTTATCAGCCCCAGCATTTT.

The CDR3 DNA follows: TGTGCCACCAGCAGAGATGCGAGCGGGCAAAACAATGGCTACACCTTC. Its translation is CATSRDASGQNNGYTF. The chain has TRBV15 and TRBJ1-2; D not certain. There are 16 residues in the CDR3. Trimming stripped 0 bases from V and 6 bases from J, with 17 bases between. The germline V gene has CDR1 LNHNV and CDR2 YYDKDF (reference sequence).

The CDR3 spells CASSFNVGGVDEQYF. CDR3 in DNA: TGTGCCAGCAGCTTTAACGTTGGCGGGGTGGATGAGCAGTACTTC. This chain joins TRBV7-6 and TRBJ2-7; D perhaps matches TRBD2 (6 bases). V gave up 3 bases and J gave up 7 bases, with 19 bases separating them. Germline CDR1 reads SGHVS; CDR2 reads FNYEAQ. There are 15 residues in the CDR3.

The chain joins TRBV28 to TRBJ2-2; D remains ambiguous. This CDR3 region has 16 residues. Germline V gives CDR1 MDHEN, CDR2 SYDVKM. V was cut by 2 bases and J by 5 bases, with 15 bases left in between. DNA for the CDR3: TGTGCCAGCAGTTTAATGGGCATCTTAGGGACCGGGGAGCTGTTTTTT. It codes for CASSLMGILGTGELFF.

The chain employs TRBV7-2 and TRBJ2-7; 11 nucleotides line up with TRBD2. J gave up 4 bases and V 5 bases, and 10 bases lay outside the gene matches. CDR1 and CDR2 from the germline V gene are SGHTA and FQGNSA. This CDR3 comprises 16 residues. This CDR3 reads CASSRTLAGGLYEQYF. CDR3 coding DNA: TGTGCCAGCAGCCGCACTCTAGCGGGAGGCTTGTACGAGCAGTACTTC.

Here the CDR3 reads CASSEVTGHYSNQPQHF. Here the CDR3 DNA reads TGTGCCAGCAGTGAGGTTACCGGACATTATAGCAATCAGCCCCAGCATTTT. V usage is TRBV6-1 and J usage is TRBJ1-5, with D tentatively TRBD1 (5 bases). The CDR3 has 17 amino acids. In germline, CDR1 is MNHNS, CDR2 SASEGT. V was trimmed by 3 bases and J by 0 bases, leaving 15 bases between them.

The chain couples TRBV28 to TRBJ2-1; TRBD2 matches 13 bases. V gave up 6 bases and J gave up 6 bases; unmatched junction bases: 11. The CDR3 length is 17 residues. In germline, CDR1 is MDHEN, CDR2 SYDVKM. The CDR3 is CASRGTSGNPPSNEQFF. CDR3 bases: TGTGCCAGCAGAGGGACTAGCGGGAACCCCCCCTCCAATGAGCAGTTCTTC.

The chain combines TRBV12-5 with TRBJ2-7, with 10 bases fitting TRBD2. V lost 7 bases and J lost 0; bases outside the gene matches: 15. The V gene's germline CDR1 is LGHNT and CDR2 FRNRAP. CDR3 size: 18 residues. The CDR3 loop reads CASAQTSGFAGLSYEQYF. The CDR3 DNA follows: TGTGCTAGTGCCCAGACTAGCGGGTTTGCTGGGCTCTCCTACGAGCAGTACTTC.

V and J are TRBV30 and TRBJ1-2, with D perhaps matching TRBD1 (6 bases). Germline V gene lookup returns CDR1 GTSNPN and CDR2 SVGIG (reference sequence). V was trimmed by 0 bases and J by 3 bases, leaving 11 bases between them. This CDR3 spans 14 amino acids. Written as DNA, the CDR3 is TGTGCCTGGAGTGTACAGGCAGGGGACTATGGCTACACCTTC. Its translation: CAWSVQAGDYGYTF.

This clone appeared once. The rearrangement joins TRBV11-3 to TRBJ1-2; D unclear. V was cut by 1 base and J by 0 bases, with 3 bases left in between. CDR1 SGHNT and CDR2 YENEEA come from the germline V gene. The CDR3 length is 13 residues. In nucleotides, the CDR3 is TGTGCCAGCAGCTTAGGGACTAACTATGGCTACACCTTC. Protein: CASSLGTNYGYTF.

The CDR3 sequence: CASSTGGPGNTIYF. In nucleotides, the CDR3 is TGTGCCAGTAGTACAGGGGGCCCTGGAAACACCATATATTTT. The chain has TRBV19 and TRBJ1-3; the match to TRBD1 covers 8 bases. Germline trimming cut 4 bases from V and 2 bases from J; bases unmatched to any gene: 1. Looked up from germline, CDR1 is LNHDA and CDR2 is SQIVND (reference sequence). The CDR3 runs 14 residues. The whole variable domain, filled in from reference TRBV19 and TRBJ1-3, reads DGGITQSPKYLFRKEGQNVTLSCEQNLNHDAMYWYRQDPGQGLRLIYYSQIVNDFQKGDIAEGYSVSREKKESFPLTVTSAQKNPTAFYLCASSTGGPGNTIYFGEGSWLTVV.

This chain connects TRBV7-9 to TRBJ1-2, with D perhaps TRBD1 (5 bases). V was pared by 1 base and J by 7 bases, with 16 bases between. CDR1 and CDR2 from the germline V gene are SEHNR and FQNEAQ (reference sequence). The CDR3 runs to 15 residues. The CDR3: CASSLEPGRKVGYTF. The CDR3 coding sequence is TGTGCCAGCAGCTTAGAGCCAGGGAGGAAAGTTGGCTACACCTTC. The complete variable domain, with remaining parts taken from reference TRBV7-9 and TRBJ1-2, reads DTGVSQNPRHKITKRGQNVTFRCDPISEHNRLYWYRQTLGQGPEFLTYFQNEAQLEKSRLLSDRFSAERPKGSFSTLEIQRTEQGDSAMYLCASSLEPGRKVGYTFGSGTRLTVV.

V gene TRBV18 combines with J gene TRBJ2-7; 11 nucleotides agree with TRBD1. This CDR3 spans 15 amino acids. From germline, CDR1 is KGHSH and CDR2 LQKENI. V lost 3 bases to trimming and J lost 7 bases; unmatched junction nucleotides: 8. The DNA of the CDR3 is TGTGCCAGCTCACCTCCCGGGACAGGGGGGCGGGAGCAGTACTTC. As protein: CASSPPGTGGREQYF.

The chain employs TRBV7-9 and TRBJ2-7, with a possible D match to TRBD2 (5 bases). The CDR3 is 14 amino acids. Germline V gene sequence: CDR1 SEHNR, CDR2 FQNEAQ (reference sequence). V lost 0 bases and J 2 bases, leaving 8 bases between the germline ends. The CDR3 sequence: CASSLALATYEQYF. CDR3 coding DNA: TGTGCCAGCAGCTTAGCGCTAGCCACCTACGAGCAGTACTTC.